This is a list of T cell receptor beta chains from one sample in a study of beta chain features in type 1 diabetes. The data were produced by immunoSEQ multiplex PCR, yet TCRdb's version contains in-frame clones alone and is incomplete. The data show about 40,000 clones, 49% seen once. Source material: central memory CD4+ T cells from blood. These receptors came from a woman aged 18-29 years in good health. Both conserved end residues are part of each CDR3. D genes are given only for firm matches. Only some rows state a clone size, as once, few, many or a class for expanded clones.

d_call	v_call	j_call	clone_size	cdr3_aa	cdr3_nt
TRBD1	TRBV6-5	TRBJ1-2	few	CASSNRDSSGYTF	TGTGCCAGCAGCAACCGGGACAGTTCCGGCTACACCTTC
TRBD2	TRBV6-1	TRBJ2-1	.	CASSSSGGSYNEQFF	TGTGCCAGCAGTTCTAGCGGGGGGTCCTACAATGAGCAGTTCTTC
.	TRBV4-2	TRBJ2-1	.	CASSQDLGGHDNEQFF	TGTGCCAGCAGCCAAGATTTGGGCGGGCATGACAATGAGCAGTTCTTC
.	TRBV30	TRBJ1-2	.	CAWSVLGGTNYGYTF	TGTGCCTGGAGTGTACTAGGAGGCACTAACTATGGCTACACCTTC
TRBD1	TRBV9	TRBJ1-6	.	CASSGDRGDNSPLHF	TGTGCCAGCAGCGGTGACAGGGGAGATAATTCACCCCTCCACTTT
.	TRBV30	TRBJ2-3	.	CAWSTYLTGTSTDTQYF	TGTGCCTGGAGCACTTACCTGACAGGGACTAGCACAGATACGCAGTATTTT
TRBD2	TRBV7-8	TRBJ2-5	.	CASSGRVSSQQETQYF	TGTGCCAGCAGCGGGAGGGTCTCAAGTCAGCAAGAGACCCAGTACTTC
TRBD2	TRBV7-2	TRBJ2-1	.	CASSRNRPGLAGDEQFF	TGTGCCAGCAGCCGTAATAGGCCGGGACTAGCGGGGGATGAGCAGTTCTTC
TRBD1	TRBV7-2	TRBJ1-2	.	CASSPGQALGYTF	TGTGCCAGCAGCCCGGGACAGGCGCTTGGCTACACCTTC
TRBD2	TRBV5-1	TRBJ2-5	once	CASSPRGSSGRVGQETQYF	TGCGCCAGCAGCCCCCGAGGGAGTAGCGGGAGAGTAGGGCAAGAGACCCAGTACTTC
.	TRBV5-1	TRBJ1-1	.	CASKQGGGNTEAFF	TGCGCCAGCAAGCAAGGGGGGGGGAACACTGAAGCTTTCTTT
.	TRBV30	TRBJ2-7	.	CAWSKATGSYEQYF	TGTGCCTGGAGTAAAGCGACGGGCTCCTACGAGCAGTACTTC
.	TRBV5-1	TRBJ2-2	few	CASSRQRELFF	TGCGCCAGCAGCAGACAGAGGGAGCTGTTTTTT
.	TRBV5-4	TRBJ1-4	.	CASRPGQANEKLFF	TGTGCCAGCAGGCCGGGACAAGCTAATGAAAAACTGTTTTTT
.	TRBV27	TRBJ2-7	.	CASSLSGYSYEQYF	TGTGCCAGCAGTTTGTCAGGATACTCCTACGAGCAGTACTTC
.	TRBV7-3	TRBJ2-1	few	CASKWGVGSTNEQFF	TGTGCCAGCAAGTGGGGGGTGGGTAGCACAAATGAGCAGTTCTTC
TRBD1	TRBV19	TRBJ1-5	.	CASSKTGQGGDQPQHF	TGTGCCAGTAGTAAAACGGGACAGGGGGGCGATCAGCCCCAGCATTTT
.	TRBV14	TRBJ2-1	few	CASSQGLIYEQFF	TGTGCCAGCAGCCAGGGGCTGATCTATGAGCAGTTCTTC
.	TRBV10-3	TRBJ2-1	.	CAISESTKGNYNEQFF	TGTGCCATCAGTGAGTCGACCAAGGGGAACTACAATGAGCAGTTCTTC
.	TRBV27	TRBJ2-7	.	CASSRIGGNEQYF	TGTGCCAGCAGTCGCATAGGGGGTAACGAGCAGTACTTC
TRBD1	TRBV5-1	TRBJ2-2	few	CASSSGTANTGELFF	TGCGCCAGCAGCTCCGGGACAGCGAACACCGGGGAGCTGTTTTTT
.	TRBV11-2	TRBJ2-5	once	CASSLDRGQETQYF	TGTGCCAGCAGCTTAGACAGGGGCCAAGAGACCCAGTACTTC
.	TRBV6-1	TRBJ1-5	.	CASSESFDQPQHF	TGTGCCAGCAGTGAGTCGTTCGATCAGCCCCAGCATTTT
TRBD2	TRBV5-1	TRBJ2-5	once	CASSELAGAGETQYF	TGCGCCAGCAGCGAGTTAGCGGGAGCCGGCGAGACCCAGTACTTC
.	TRBV7-2	TRBJ2-5	.	CASSRRTVQETQYF	TGTGCCAGCAGCCGGAGGACAGTCCAAGAGACCCAGTACTTC
.	TRBV29-1	TRBJ1-3	once	CSVPSPQGRGNTIYF	TGCAGCGTTCCCTCCCCCCAGGGGCGAGGAAACACCATATATTTT
.	TRBV18	TRBJ1-1	.	CASSPLSRLGPEAFF	TGTGCCAGCTCACCCCTGAGTCGGCTGGGCCCTGAAGCTTTCTTT
TRBD2	TRBV5-6	TRBJ2-2	.	CASSWVRGGGPSGELFF	TGTGCCAGCAGCTGGGTACGGGGCGGGGGTCCTAGCGGGGAGCTGTTTTTT
.	TRBV5-6	TRBJ1-1	few	CASSLRGAMTEAFF	TGTGCCAGCAGCTTGCGGGGGGCGATGACTGAAGCTTTCTTT
.	TRBV9	TRBJ1-1	.	CASSVVPDSEAFF	TGTGCCAGCAGCGTAGTCCCTGACAGTGAAGCTTTCTTT
.	TRBV6-1	TRBJ1-2	few	CASSPDAGYGYTF	TGTGCCAGCAGCCCTGACGCGGGCTATGGCTACACCTTC
TRBD1	TRBV5-1	TRBJ1-1	.	CASSLEAGGFTEAFF	TGCGCCAGCAGCTTGGAGGCAGGGGGGTTTACTGAAGCTTTCTTT
TRBD1	TRBV7-9	TRBJ2-3	few	CASSTTGADTQYF	TGTGCCAGCAGCACTACAGGGGCAGATACGCAGTATTTT
.	TRBV2	TRBJ2-2	few	CASSEYRVGAGELFF	TGTGCCAGCAGTGAATACAGGGTTGGAGCCGGGGAGCTGTTTTTT
.	TRBV5-4	TRBJ1-2	few	CASQRRGNDYGYTF	TGTGCCAGCCAGCGGAGAGGGAACGACTATGGCTACACCTTC
.	TRBV10-2	TRBJ2-1	.	CASTVAGNNEQFF	TGCGCCAGCACCGTGGCTGGTAACAATGAGCAGTTCTTC
.	TRBV7-9	TRBJ1-6	.	CASSLGQLNSPLHF	TGTGCCAGCTCACTCGGACAGTTGAATTCACCCCTCCACTTT
TRBD2	TRBV28	TRBJ2-1	few	CATIPSGKHYNEQFF	TGTGCCACCATTCCTAGCGGCAAACATTACAATGAGCAGTTCTTC
TRBD2	TRBV5-1	TRBJ2-5	.	CASRTTMGGEETQYF	TGCGCCAGCAGAACCACCATGGGAGGGGAAGAGACCCAGTACTTC
TRBD1	TRBV2	TRBJ1-2	.	CASRRTGQGYTF	TGTGCCAGCAGAAGGACAGGGCAGGGCTACACCTTC
TRBD1	TRBV10-3	TRBJ1-4	.	CAISENPGGSNEKLFF	TGTGCCATCAGTGAGAACCCAGGGGGATCGAATGAAAAACTGTTTTTT
TRBD2	TRBV9	TRBJ2-1	few	CASSPQIASGVEQFF	TGTGCCAGCAGCCCTCAGATCGCTAGCGGGGTTGAGCAGTTCTTC